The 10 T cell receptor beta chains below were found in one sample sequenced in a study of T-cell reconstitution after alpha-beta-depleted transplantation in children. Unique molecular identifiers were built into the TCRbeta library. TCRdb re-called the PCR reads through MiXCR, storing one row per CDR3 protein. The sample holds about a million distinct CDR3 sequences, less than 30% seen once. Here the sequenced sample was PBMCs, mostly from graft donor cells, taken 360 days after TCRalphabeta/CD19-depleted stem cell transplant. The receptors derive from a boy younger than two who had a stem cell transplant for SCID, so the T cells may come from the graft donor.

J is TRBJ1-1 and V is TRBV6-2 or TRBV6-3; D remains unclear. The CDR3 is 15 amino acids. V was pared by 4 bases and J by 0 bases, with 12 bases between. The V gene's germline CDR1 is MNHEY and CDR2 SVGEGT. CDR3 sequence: CASSWSGRMNTEAFF. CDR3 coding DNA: TGTGCCAGCAGTTGGTCAGGTCGCATGAACACTGAAGCTTTCTTT.

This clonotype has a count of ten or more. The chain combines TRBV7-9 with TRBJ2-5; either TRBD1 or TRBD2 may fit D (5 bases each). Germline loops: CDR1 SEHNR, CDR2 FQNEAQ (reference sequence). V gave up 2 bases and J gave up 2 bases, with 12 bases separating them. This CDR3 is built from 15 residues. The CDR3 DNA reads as TGTGCCAGCAGCTTAAGATGGGACGGACAAGAGACCCAGTACTTC. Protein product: CASSLRWDGQETQYF.

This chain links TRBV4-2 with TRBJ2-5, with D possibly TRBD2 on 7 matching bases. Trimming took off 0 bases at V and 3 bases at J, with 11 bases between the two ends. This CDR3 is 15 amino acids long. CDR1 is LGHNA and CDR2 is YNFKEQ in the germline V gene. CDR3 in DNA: TGTGCCAGCAGCCAAGAAGGAGGGGGGGAAGAGACCCAGTACTTC. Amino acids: CASSQEGGGEETQYF.

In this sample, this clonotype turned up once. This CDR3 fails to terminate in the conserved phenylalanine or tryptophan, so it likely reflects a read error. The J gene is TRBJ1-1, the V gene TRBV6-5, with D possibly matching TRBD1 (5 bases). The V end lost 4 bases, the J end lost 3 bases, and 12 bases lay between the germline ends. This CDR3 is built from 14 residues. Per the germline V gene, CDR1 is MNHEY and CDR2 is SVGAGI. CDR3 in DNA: TGTGCCAGCAGTTTGGGGGGAAGCGACACTGAAGCTTTCTGT. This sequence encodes CASSLGGSDTEAFC.

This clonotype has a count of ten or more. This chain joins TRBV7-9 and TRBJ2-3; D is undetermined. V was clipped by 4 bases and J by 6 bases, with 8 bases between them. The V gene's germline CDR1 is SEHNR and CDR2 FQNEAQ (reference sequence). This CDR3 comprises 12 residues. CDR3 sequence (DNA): TGTGCCAGCAGCTCAATCCTCGATACGCAGTATTTT. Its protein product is CASSSILDTQYF.

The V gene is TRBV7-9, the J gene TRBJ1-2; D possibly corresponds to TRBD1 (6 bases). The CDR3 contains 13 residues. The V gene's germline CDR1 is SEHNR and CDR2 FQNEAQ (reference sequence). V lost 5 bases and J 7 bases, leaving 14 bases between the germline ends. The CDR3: CASSKLQGLGYTF. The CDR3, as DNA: TGTGCCAGCAGCAAATTACAGGGTCTTGGCTACACCTTC.

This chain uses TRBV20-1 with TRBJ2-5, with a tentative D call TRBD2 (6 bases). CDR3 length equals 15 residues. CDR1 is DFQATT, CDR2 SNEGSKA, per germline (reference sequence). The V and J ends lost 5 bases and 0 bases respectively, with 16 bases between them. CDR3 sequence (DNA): TGCAGTGCTGGTGGGGGAGGCTGGTACCAAGAGACCCAGTACTTC. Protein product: CSAGGGGWYQETQYF.

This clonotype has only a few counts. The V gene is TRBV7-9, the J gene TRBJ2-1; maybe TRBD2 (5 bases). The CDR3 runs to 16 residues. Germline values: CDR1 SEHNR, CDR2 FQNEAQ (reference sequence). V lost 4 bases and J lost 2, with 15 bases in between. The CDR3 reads CASSSATGVPYNEQFF. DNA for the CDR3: TGTGCCAGCAGCTCGGCCACCGGGGTCCCCTACAATGAGCAGTTCTTC.

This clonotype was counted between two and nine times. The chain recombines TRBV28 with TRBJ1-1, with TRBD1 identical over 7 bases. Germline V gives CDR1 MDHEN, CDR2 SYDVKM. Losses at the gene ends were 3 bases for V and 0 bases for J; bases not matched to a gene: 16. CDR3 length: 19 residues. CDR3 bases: TGTGCCAGCAGTTTTTCCGCCCTAATATCCGGGACAGTGAACACTGAAGCTTTCTTT. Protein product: CASSFSALISGTVNTEAFF.

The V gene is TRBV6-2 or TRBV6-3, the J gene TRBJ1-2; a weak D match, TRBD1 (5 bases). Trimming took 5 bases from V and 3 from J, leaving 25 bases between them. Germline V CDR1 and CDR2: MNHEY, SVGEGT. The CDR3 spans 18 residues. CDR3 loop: CASSVSDGTQIGDYGYTF. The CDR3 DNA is TGTGCCAGCAGTGTATCCGACGGGACGCAAATTGGGGACTATGGCTACACCTTC.